The T cell receptor (beta chain) described here comes from a study of cytomegalovirus exposure and HLA in healthy donors. Study-wide results and limits: The study recorded about 160 TCR beta chains that were cytomegalovirus-associated.

CDR3 length: 11 residues. In germline, CDR1 is SQVTM, CDR2 ANQGSEA. Trimming shortened V by 7 bases and J by 8 bases, and 14 bases separated the two germline ends. A multiplex PCR was run with 60 Vbeta primers and 13 Jbeta primers. TCRdb's table, derived via immunoSEQ multiplex PCR, lists solely in-frame clones and lacks some. Of approximately 170,000 clones in the sample, 68% were seen once. In regard to this clone: Its target is unknown.

The origin of this receptor is a man in his fifties in good health and CMV-seronegative. The chain employs TRBV29-1 and TRBJ1-1; weak D call: TRBD1 (5 bases). Source material: PBMCs. CDR3 sequence reads: CSAIPGIEAFF. The CDR3 DNA reads TGCAGCGCCATCCCAGGGATCGAAGCTTTCTTT.